This T cell receptor beta chain was documented in a study of blood T cell repertoires in COVID-19. Study as a whole: COVID-19 samples collected from the United States, Italy and Spain covered acute and convalescent phases.

Only in-frame clones appear in the TCRdb table, and some are missing; sequencing was by immunoSEQ multiplex PCR. This sample has just over 50,000 clones, with under 90% found just once. Germline CDR1 is SGHAT and CDR2 is FQNNGV. The V gene lost 5 bases and the J gene lost 4 bases, with 11 bases spanning the gap. The CDR3 runs to 13 residues. This rearrangement joins TRBV11-2 to TRBJ1-1; D not resolved. The specimen was peripheral blood. The source of this sequence is a man in his 70s with acute or convalescent COVID-19. The CDR3, as DNA: TGTGCCAGCAGCCTTGCACCGGGCACTGAAGCTTTCTTT. Translated, it gives CASSLAPGTEAFF.